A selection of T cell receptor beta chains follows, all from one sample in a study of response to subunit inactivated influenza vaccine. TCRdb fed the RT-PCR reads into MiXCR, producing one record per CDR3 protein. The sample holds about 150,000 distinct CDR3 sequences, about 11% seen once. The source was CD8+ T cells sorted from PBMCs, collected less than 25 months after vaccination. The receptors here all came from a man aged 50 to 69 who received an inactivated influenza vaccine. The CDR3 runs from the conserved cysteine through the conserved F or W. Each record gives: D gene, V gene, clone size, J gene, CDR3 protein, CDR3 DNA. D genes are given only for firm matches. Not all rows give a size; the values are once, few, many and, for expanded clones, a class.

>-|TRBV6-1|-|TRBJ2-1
CASSIRTSGNEQFF
TGTGCCAGCAGTATCCGGACAAGTGGCAATGAGCAGTTCTTC
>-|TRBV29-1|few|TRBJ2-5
CSVEDAGFETQYF
TGCAGCGTTGAGGACGCGGGGTTCGAGACCCAGTACTTC
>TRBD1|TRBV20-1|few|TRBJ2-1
CSAPGQSAEQFF
TGCAGTGCCCCGGGACAGTCCGCTGAGCAGTTCTTC
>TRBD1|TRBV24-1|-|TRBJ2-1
CATGQGASDEQFF
TGTGCCACAGGACAGGGGGCATCGGATGAGCAGTTCTTC
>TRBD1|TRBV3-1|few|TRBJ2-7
CASSETGTVSSYEQYF
TGTGCCAGCAGCGAAACCGGGACAGTGAGCTCCTACGAGCAGTACTTC
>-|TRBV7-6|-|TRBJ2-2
CASSLALSGGELFF
TGTGCCAGCAGCTTAGCGCTCAGCGGCGGGGAGCTGTTTTTT
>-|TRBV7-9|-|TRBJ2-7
CASRPPGRYEQYF
TGTGCCAGCAGGCCTCCAGGTCGGTACGAGCAGTACTTC
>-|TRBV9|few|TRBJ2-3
CASSADRDTSTDTQYF
TGTGCCAGCAGCGCGGACCGGGACACTAGCACAGATACGCAGTATTTT
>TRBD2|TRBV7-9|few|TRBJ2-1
CASSSGGSAYNEQFF
TGTGCCAGCTCTAGCGGGGGGTCCGCTTACAATGAGCAGTTCTTC
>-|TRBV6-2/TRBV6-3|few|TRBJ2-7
CASSYSSGLLGEQYF
TGTGCCAGCAGTTACTCGTCAGGGCTCCTCGGCGAGCAGTACTTC
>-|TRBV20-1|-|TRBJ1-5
CSATTYYSNQPQHF
TGCAGTGCCACTACCTACTATAGCAATCAGCCCCAGCATTTT
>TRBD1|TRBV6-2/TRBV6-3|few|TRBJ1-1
CASSYGDRGPRDTEAFF
TGTGCCAGCAGTTACGGGGACAGGGGGCCCCGGGACACTGAAGCTTTCTTT
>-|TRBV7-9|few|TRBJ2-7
CASSLSGAGYEQYF
TGTGCCAGCAGCTTATCGGGGGCCGGCTACGAGCAGTACTTC
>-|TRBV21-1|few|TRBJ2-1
CASSIPPSGGQDEQFF
TGTGCCAGCAGCATCCCCCCTAGCGGGGGCCAGGATGAGCAGTTCTTC
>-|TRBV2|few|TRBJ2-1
CASSMEVGGRGSGGNEQFF
TGTGCCAGCAGTATGGAGGTTGGGGGAAGGGGGTCGGGAGGCAATGAGCAGTTCTTC
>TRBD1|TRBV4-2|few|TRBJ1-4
CASSQLTGGPTNEKLFF
TGTGCCAGCAGCCAGCTGACAGGGGGACCAACTAATGAAAAACTGTTTTTT
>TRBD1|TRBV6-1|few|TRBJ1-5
CASSMGQSNQPQHF
TGTGCCAGCAGCATGGGACAGAGCAATCAGCCCCAGCATTTT
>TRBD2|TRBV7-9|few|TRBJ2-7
CASSLVPGTSGYYEQYF
TGTGCCAGCAGCTTAGTCCCAGGGACTAGCGGTTACTACGAGCAGTACTTC
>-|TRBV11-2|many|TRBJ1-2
CASGDTGFFDYTF
TGTGCCAGCGGCGATACAGGGTTTTTTGATTACACCTTC
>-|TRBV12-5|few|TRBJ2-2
CASGLPYTGELFF
TGTGCTAGTGGTTTGCCCTACACCGGGGAGCTGTTTTTT
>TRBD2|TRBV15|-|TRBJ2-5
CATSRVFAGAGEAQYF
TGTGCCACCAGCAGAGTCTTTGCGGGAGCCGGGGAGGCCCAGTACTTC
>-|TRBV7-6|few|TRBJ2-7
CASSLASGGEQYF
TGTGCCAGCAGCTTAGCTAGCGGAGGCGAGCAGTACTTC
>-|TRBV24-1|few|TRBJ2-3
CATSDNPTGSSTDTQYF
TGTGCCACCAGTGATAACCCCACAGGGTCTAGCACAGATACGCAGTATTTT
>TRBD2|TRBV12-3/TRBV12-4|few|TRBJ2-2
CASSASSGGYTGELFF
TGTGCCAGCAGTGCCTCTAGCGGGGGTTATACCGGGGAGCTGTTTTTT
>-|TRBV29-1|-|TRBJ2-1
CSVGVREQFF
TGCAGCGTGGGGGTGCGGGAGCAGTTCTTC
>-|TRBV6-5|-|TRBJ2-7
CASSYRGLSYEQYF
TGTGCCAGCAGTTACAGGGGCCTCTCCTACGAGCAGTACTTC
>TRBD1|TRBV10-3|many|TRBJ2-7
CAIGTGVPGWNYEQYF
TGTGCCATCGGAACAGGGGTCCCCGGGTGGAACTACGAGCAGTACTTC
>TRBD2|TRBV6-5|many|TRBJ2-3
CASSYSGLAGDETDTQYF
TGTGCCAGCAGTTACTCGGGACTAGCGGGAGACGAAACAGATACGCAGTATTTT
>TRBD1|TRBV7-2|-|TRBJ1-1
CASSLQGQALWDTEAFF
TGTGCCAGCAGCTTACAAGGACAGGCACTCTGGGACACTGAAGCTTTCTTT
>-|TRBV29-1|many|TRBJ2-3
CSAPVRADTQYF
TGCAGCGCTCCTGTGCGGGCAGATACGCAGTATTTT
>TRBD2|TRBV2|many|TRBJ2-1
CASRSTLAGVDNEQFF
TGTGCCAGCAGGAGCACACTAGCGGGGGTAGACAATGAGCAGTTCTTC
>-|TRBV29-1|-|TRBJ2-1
CSVEIWGAPTNNEQFF
TGCAGCGTTGAAATTTGGGGAGCTCCGACGAACAATGAGCAGTTCTTC
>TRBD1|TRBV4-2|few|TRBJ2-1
CASSYNRGLNEQFF
TGTGCCAGCAGCTATAACAGGGGATTGAATGAGCAGTTCTTC
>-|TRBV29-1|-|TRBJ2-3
CSAWPQNTDTQYF
TGCAGCGCGTGGCCCCAAAACACAGATACGCAGTATTTT
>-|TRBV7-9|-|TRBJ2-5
CASSRPRGMRETQYF
TGTGCCAGCAGCCGGCCTAGGGGGATGAGGGAGACCCAGTACTTC
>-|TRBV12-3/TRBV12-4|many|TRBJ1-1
CASSLEPRGTEAFF
TGTGCCAGCAGTCTCGAGCCGCGGGGCACTGAAGCTTTCTTT